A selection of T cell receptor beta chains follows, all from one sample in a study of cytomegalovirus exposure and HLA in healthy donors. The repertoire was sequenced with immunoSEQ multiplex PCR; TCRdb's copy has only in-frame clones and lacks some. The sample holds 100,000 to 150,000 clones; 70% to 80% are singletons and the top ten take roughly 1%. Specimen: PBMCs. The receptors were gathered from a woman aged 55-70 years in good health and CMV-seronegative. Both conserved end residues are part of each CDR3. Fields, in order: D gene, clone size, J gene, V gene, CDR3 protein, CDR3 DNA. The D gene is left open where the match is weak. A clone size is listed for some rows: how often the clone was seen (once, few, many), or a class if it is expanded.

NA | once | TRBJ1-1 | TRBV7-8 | CASSARGNTEAFF | TGTGCCAGCAGCGCCAGGGGGAACACTGAAGCTTTCTTT
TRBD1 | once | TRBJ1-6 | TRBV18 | CASSPPGGMSPLHF | TGTGCCAGCTCACCCCCAGGGGGCATGTCACCCCTCCACTTT
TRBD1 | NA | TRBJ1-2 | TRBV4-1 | CASSRETGGGYGYTF | TGCGCCAGCAGCCGAGAGACAGGGGGCGGCTATGGCTACACCTTC
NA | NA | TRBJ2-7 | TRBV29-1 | CSVDKGYEQYF | TGCAGCGTCGACAAGGGGTACGAGCAGTACTTC
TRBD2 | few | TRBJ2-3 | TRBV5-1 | CASSLARAGVSDTQYF | TGCGCCAGCAGCTTGGCCAGAGCGGGAGTCTCAGATACGCAGTATTTT
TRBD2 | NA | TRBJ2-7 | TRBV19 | CASSKDGGAFSYEQYF | TGTGCCAGTAGTAAGGACGGGGGGGCCTTCTCCTACGAGCAGTACTTC
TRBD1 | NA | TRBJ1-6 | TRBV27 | CASSRQARDRRNSPLHF | TGTGCCAGCAGCCGACAAGCCAGGGACAGGCGGAATTCACCCCTCCACTTT
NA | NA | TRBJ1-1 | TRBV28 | CASSLPLRGTEAFF | TGTGCCAGCAGTTTACCTCTTAGGGGCACTGAAGCTTTCTTT
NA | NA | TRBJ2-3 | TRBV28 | CASSLTLVSDTQYF | TGTGCCAGCAGTTTAACCCTAGTATCAGATACGCAGTATTTT
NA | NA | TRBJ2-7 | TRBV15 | CATSRVTAYEQYF | TGTGCCACCAGCAGAGTGACAGCCTACGAGCAGTACTTC
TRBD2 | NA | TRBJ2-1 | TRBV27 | CASRTSGGTREQFF | TGTGCCAGCAGAACTAGCGGGGGGACACGTGAGCAGTTCTTC
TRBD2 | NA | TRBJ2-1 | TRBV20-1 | CSALRGGMLFF | TGCAGTGCACTTCGGGGGGGAATGTTGTTCTTC
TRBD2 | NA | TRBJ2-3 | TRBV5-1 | CASSLGTNRNTDTQYF | TGCGCCAGCAGCCTGGGGACTAACCGAAACACAGATACGCAGTATTTT
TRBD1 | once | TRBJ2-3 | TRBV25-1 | CASSENWGTGRDTQYF | TGTGCCAGCAGTGAAAATTGGGGGACAGGGAGAGATACGCAGTATTTT